The present entry profiles one T cell receptor beta chain with its context. TCRdb's copy holds only in-frame clones and misses some; the assay was immunoSEQ multiplex PCR. The sample shows 70,000 to 95,000 clones, 80% to 90% of them seen only once. This sample was included in a study of PD-L1 blockade in urothelial cancer. About the research overall: Patients initiated atezolizumab in about 2014 at 1,200 mg intravenously every 3 weeks.

The V gene's germline CDR1 is SQVTM and CDR2 ANQGSEA. Trimming cost V 1 base and J 9 bases; bases outside gene matches: 4. This CDR3 contains 12 residues. Time point indicated: pretreatment peripheral blood. The sequenced sample was PBMCs, obtained around atezolizumab (anti-PD-L1) treatment. This TCR was recovered from a woman of 80 years or more with urothelial cancer. This rearrangement joins TRBV29-1 to TRBJ1-2; 8 bases fit TRBD1. The CDR3 loop reads CSVEGQGLSYTF. The DNA for the CDR3 is TGCAGCGTTGAAGGACAGGGGTTGAGCTACACCTTC.